Listed here are 29 T cell receptor beta chains from one sample, sequenced in a study of cytomegalovirus exposure and HLA in healthy donors. The PCR ran on 60 Vbeta and 13 Jbeta primers. TCRdb's table, derived via immunoSEQ multiplex PCR, lists solely in-frame clones and lacks some. The sample has under 200,000 clones, around 79% seen once. The sequenced sample was PBMCs. Source of these receptors: a man aged 50 or older in good health and CMV-seropositive.

The chain joins TRBV6-1 to TRBJ2-2; TRBD1 aligns across 7 bases. V was clipped by 5 bases and J by 6 bases; unmatched bases: 6. Germline V gene data show CDR1 as MNHNS and CDR2 as SASEGT. The CDR3 contains 14 residues. The CDR3 region has the DNA TGTGCCAGCAGTCCCAAGGGGGCGGCCGGGGAGCTGTTTTTT. Encoded protein: CASSPKGAAGELFF.

A few counts support this clone. The chain joins TRBV6-1 to TRBJ1-3; TRBD1 agrees at 12 bases. With V trimmed by 6 bases and J by 8 bases, 8 bases remained unmatched. Per germline, CDR1 MNHNS and CDR2 SASEGT. The CDR3 contains 15 residues. The CDR3 is CASSDGTGGRDTIYF. Here the CDR3 DNA reads TGTGCCAGCAGCGATGGGACAGGGGGCAGGGACACCATATATTTT.

The chain employs TRBV28 and TRBJ2-5, with D perhaps TRBD1 (6 bases). V lost 4 bases to trimming and J lost 5 bases, with 11 bases between them. Per germline, CDR1 MDHEN and CDR2 SYDVKM. The CDR3 is 13 residues long. The CDR3 loop is CASSSGTPETQYF. The CDR3 DNA reads TGTGCCAGCAGTTCCGGGACACCCGAGACCCAGTACTTC.

The chain links TRBV4-3 to TRBJ1-6; 7 bases are a match to TRBD1. In germline, CDR1 is LGHNA, CDR2 YSLEER. The CDR3 contains 15 residues. Unmatched junction bases numbered 1, after V lost 0 bases and J lost 5 bases. This CDR3 is CASSQDDRDNSPLHF. For the CDR3, the DNA is TGCGCCAGCAGCCAAGATGACAGGGATAATTCACCCCTCCACTTT.

This clone was recorded once. V is TRBV7-3 and J is TRBJ2-7, with D perhaps matching TRBD2 (6 bases). V was shortened by 5 bases and J by 5 bases, with 16 bases between the two germline ends. This CDR3 has 14 amino acids. Germline V gene sequence: CDR1 SGHTA, CDR2 FQGTGA. CDR3 in DNA: TGTGCCAGCAGCCTCCGTGCGGGGCTCGACGAGCAGTACTTC. Translation: CASSLRAGLDEQYF. Full variable domain (missing parts from reference TRBV7-3 and TRBJ2-7): GAGVSQTPSNKVTEKGKYVELRCDPISGHTALYWYRQSLGQGPEFLIYFQGTGAADDSGLPNDRFFAVRPEGSVSTLKIQRTERGDSAVYLCASSLRAGLDEQYFGPGTRLTVT.

This clone was recorded once. The chain combines TRBV5-4 with TRBJ1-1; 8 nucleotides line up with TRBD1. From germline, CDR1 is SGHNT and CDR2 YYREEE (reference sequence). V shed 4 bases and J 4 bases; nucleotides not matched to a gene: 3. The length of the CDR3 is 13 residues. This CDR3 is CASSLTGGTEAFF. For the CDR3, the DNA is TGTGCCAGCAGCCTTACAGGGGGCACTGAAGCTTTCTTT.

The rearrangement joins TRBV7-2 to TRBJ1-4; the match to TRBD1 covers 9 bases. V lost 3 bases to trimming and J lost 7 bases; unmatched junction nucleotides: 3. From germline, CDR1 is SGHTA and CDR2 FQGNSA. CDR3 length: 14 residues. DNA for the CDR3: TGTGCCAGCAGCTTGGGACAGGGAGGTGAAAAACTGTTTTTT. Protein product: CASSLGQGGEKLFF.

The chain's CDR3 is CASSRREGDEQYF. The CDR3 coding sequence is TGTGCCAGCAGCCGCAGGGAAGGCGACGAGCAGTACTTC. V is TRBV11-1 and J is TRBJ2-7, with D possibly matching TRBD1 (5 bases). Trimming pared 5 bases from V and 5 bases from J, leaving 13 bases between. The germline gives CDR1 SGHAT, CDR2 FQDESV (reference sequence). This CDR3 comprises 13 residues. The full variable domain, rest sourced from reference TRBV11-1 and TRBJ2-7, is EAEVAQSPRYKITEKSQAVAFWCDPISGHATLYWYRQILGQGPELLVQFQDESVVDDSQLPKDRFSAERLKGVDSTLKIQPAELGDSAMYLCASSRREGDEQYFGPGTRLTVT.

V is TRBV6-1 and J is TRBJ1-6, with a tentative D call TRBD1 (6 bases). This CDR3 comprises 13 residues. Germline CDR1 and CDR2: MNHNS and SASEGT. V lost 6 bases and J lost 7, with 10 bases in between. The chain's CDR3 is CASRPDRNSPLHF. The CDR3 DNA reads as TGTGCCAGCAGACCCGACAGGAATTCACCCCTCCACTTT.

V gene TRBV10-3 combines with J gene TRBJ1-1; 9 bases align to TRBD1. Germline assignment: CDR1 ENHRY and CDR2 SYGVKD. Trimming at V came to 2 bases and at J to 6 bases, leaving 10 bases not matched to a gene. This CDR3 comprises 16 residues. CDR3 DNA sequence: TGTGCCATCAGTGAGGGACTACAGGGGGCGGGGGCTGAAGCTTTCTTT. It specifies CAISEGLQGAGAEAFF.

This rearrangement joins TRBV6-5 to TRBJ1-1, with D perhaps TRBD1 (5 bases). Trimming cost V 5 bases and J 10 bases, with 11 bases left between them. Germline CDR1 and CDR2: MNHEY and SVGAGI. This CDR3 spans 11 amino acids. In DNA form, the CDR3 reads TGTGCCAGCAGTAAAGGGGCGTCAGCTTTCTTT. Translation: CASSKGASAFF.

This rearrangement joins TRBV5-1 to TRBJ1-1, with 7 bases that match TRBD1. The germline V gene has CDR1 SGHRS and CDR2 YFSETQ. J lost 6 bases, V lost 3 bases, and 17 bases had no gene match. This CDR3 is built from 17 residues. In nucleotides, the CDR3 is TGCGCCAGCAGCTCTACCAGGGGGTCCCCGAAAGGGGCTGAAGCTTTCTTT. Translated: CASSSTRGSPKGAEAFF.

The rearrangement joins TRBV5-1 to TRBJ2-3; a weak D match, TRBD2 (7 bases). Trimming took 0 bases from V and 0 from J, leaving 29 bases between them. Germline V gene lookup returns CDR1 SGHRS and CDR2 YFSETQ. The CDR3 is 22 residues long. The DNA for the CDR3 is TGCGCCAGCAGCTTGGATTTCCGGGACACTCCTCCCTTGGGGGGGAGCACAGATACGCAGTATTTT. Protein sequence: CASSLDFRDTPPLGGSTDTQYF.

V is TRBV28 and J is TRBJ1-2; D is unclear. Trimming took 4 bases from V and 7 from J, leaving 16 bases between them. The CDR3 extends over 14 amino acids. CDR1 MDHEN and CDR2 SYDVKM come from the germline V gene. CDR3 sequence: CASSSGIPRGGYTF. CDR3 DNA: TGTGCCAGCAGTTCAGGAATACCCCGTGGTGGCTACACCTTC.

J is TRBJ2-3 and V is TRBV7-6; D possibly corresponds to TRBD1 (6 bases). Trimming removed 5 bases from V and 7 bases from J, with 16 bases in between. The CDR3 totals 14 residues. Germline assignment: CDR1 SGHVS and CDR2 FNYEAQ. In DNA, the CDR3 is TGTGCCAGCAGCCATCCCCAACAGGGAAATACGCAGTATTTT. Protein: CASSHPQQGNTQYF.

The V and J genes are TRBV6-1 and TRBJ1-2; 10 nucleotides agree with TRBD1. Germline V gene lookup returns CDR1 MNHNS and CDR2 SASEGT. The trim removed 7 bases at V and 7 bases at J, leaving 6 bases unmatched. This CDR3 spans 13 amino acids. CDR3 in amino acids: CASIGGTGAGYTF. The CDR3 nucleotides are TGTGCCAGCATCGGAGGGACAGGGGCTGGCTACACCTTC.

The rearrangement joins TRBV6-5 to TRBJ1-5, with D perhaps matching TRBD1 (6 bases). V was trimmed by 6 bases and J by 8 bases, leaving 17 bases between them. Germline values: CDR1 MNHEY, CDR2 SVGAGI. This CDR3 has 14 residues. CDR3 sequence reads: CASRPRQGTEPQHF. The CDR3 DNA reads TGTGCCAGCAGACCCCGGCAGGGGACCGAGCCCCAGCATTTT.

Turning to this clone: The junction departs from germline at one end; a sequencing error may be responsible. The V gene is TRBV7-9, the J gene TRBJ1-4; TRBD1 aligns across 10 bases. Germline V gene data show CDR1 as SEHNR and CDR2 as FQNEAQ (reference sequence). The CDR3 contains 15 residues. CDR3 amino acids: CSSSLRQGANEKLFF. CDR3 DNA sequence: TGTTCCAGCAGCTTAAGACAGGGGGCGAATGAAAAACTGTTTTTT.

J is TRBJ1-4 and V is TRBV4-1; tentative D call: TRBD1 (5 bases). The CDR3 is 16 residues long. With 4 bases removed from V and 3 bases from J, the gap between germline ends came to 15 bases. From germline, CDR1 is MGHRA and CDR2 YSYEKL. The CDR3 region has the DNA TGCGCCAGCAGCCTATACATGGGGCCGCCTAATGAAAAACTGTTTTTT. Translated: CASSLYMGPPNEKLFF.

The chain couples TRBV4-1 to TRBJ1-1; possible D gene TRBD1, 5 bases. This CDR3 has 14 residues. The V end lost 1 base, the J end lost 3 bases, and 9 bases lay between the germline ends. Germline loops: CDR1 MGHRA, CDR2 YSYEKL. The CDR3 region has the DNA TGCGCCAGCAGCCAAGGAACAGGTCACACTGAAGCTTTCTTT. Amino acid sequence: CASSQGTGHTEAFF.

The CDR3 reads CASSQSGQGYNSPLHF. As DNA, the CDR3 is TGCGCCAGCAGCCAGAGTGGCCAGGGGTATAATTCACCCCTCCACTTT. V and J are TRBV5-1 and TRBJ1-6; D possibly corresponds to TRBD1 (6 bases). The V gene lost 4 bases and the J gene lost 4 bases, with 15 bases spanning the gap. The length of the CDR3 is 16 residues. Germline loops: CDR1 SGHRS, CDR2 YFSETQ.

This chain joins TRBV5-4 and TRBJ2-3, with 12 positions matching TRBD2. Germline values: CDR1 SGHNT, CDR2 YYREEE (reference sequence). V was pared by 5 bases and J by 3 bases, with 7 bases of the junction left unmatched. The length of the CDR3 is 16 residues. CDR3 in amino acids: CASSQGTSGQTDTQYF. CDR3 coding DNA: TGTGCCAGCAGTCAGGGGACTAGCGGGCAGACAGATACGCAGTATTTT.

This clone showed up just a few times. The chain combines TRBV9 with TRBJ2-3, with 12 positions matching TRBD1. The germline V gene has CDR1 SGDLS and CDR2 YYNGEE. Germline trimming cut 3 bases from V and 4 bases from J; bases unmatched to any gene: 6. This CDR3 is built from 16 residues. The chain's CDR3 is CASSAPGQGAADTQYF. The CDR3, as DNA: TGTGCCAGCAGCGCTCCGGGACAGGGGGCTGCAGATACGCAGTATTTT.

The rearrangement uses TRBV7-9 and TRBJ1-4, with 8 bases lining up with TRBD1. Germline loops: CDR1 SEHNR, CDR2 FQNEAQ (reference sequence). With V trimmed by 5 bases and J by 6 bases, 5 bases remained unmatched. This CDR3 has 14 residues. The CDR3 DNA is TGTGCCAGCAGCCAGGGACAGGCGTATGAAAAACTGTTTTTT. Translating gives CASSQGQAYEKLFF.

The chain carries TRBV18 and TRBJ2-5; TRBD1 agrees at 7 bases. The J segment lost 0 bases and the V segment lost 1 base, leaving 5 bases of the junction unmatched. The CDR3 contains 16 residues. Germline V gene lookup returns CDR1 KGHSH and CDR2 LQKENI. CDR3 coding DNA: TGTGCCAGCTCACCACGGGACAGAGGGTACCAAGAGACCCAGTACTTC. This translates into CASSPRDRGYQETQYF.

The genes are TRBV19 and TRBJ1-2; 7 bases match TRBD1. The CDR3 totals 15 residues. J lost 8 bases, V lost 2 bases, and 11 bases had no gene match. The germline V gene encodes CDR1 LNHDA and CDR2 SQIVND (reference sequence). CDR3 DNA sequence: TGTGCCAGTAGTATATCGGGAACAGGGGCGGACGGCTACACCTTC. It codes for CASSISGTGADGYTF.

The chain links TRBV27 to TRBJ2-3; tentative D call: TRBD1 (6 bases). The CDR3 is 18 residues long. The V gene's germline CDR1 is MNHEY and CDR2 SMNVEV (reference sequence). V gave up 3 bases and J gave up 3 bases, with 22 bases separating them. CDR3 bases: TGTGCCAGCAGTTTCCGTAGCTTTTACAGGGAACGGACAGATACGCAGTATTTT. It codes for CASSFRSFYRERTDTQYF.

This clone was picked up a small number of times. V usage is TRBV6-6 and J usage is TRBJ2-3; 13 bases agree with TRBD2. The V gene end was trimmed by 5 bases and the J gene end by 9 bases; junction bases not matched to a gene: 11. The CDR3 contains 16 residues. Germline V gene data show CDR1 as MNHNY and CDR2 as SVGAGI (reference sequence). CDR3 amino acids: CASSTGLAGEQGTQYF. The CDR3 DNA follows: TGTGCCAGCAGTACTGGACTAGCGGGGGAACAGGGGACGCAGTATTTT.

This chain links TRBV5-6 with TRBJ1-5, with D possibly matching TRBD1 (5 bases). The CDR3 length is 16 residues. Germline values: CDR1 SGHDT, CDR2 YYEEEE. The V end was cut by 3 bases, the J end by 0 bases, with 13 bases between. CDR3 sequence (DNA): TGTGCCAGCAGCTCCCAGACAGTAGATAGCAATCAGCCCCAGCATTTT. Encoded protein: CASSSQTVDSNQPQHF.